This T cell receptor (beta chain) was captured in a study of T cells after yellow fever vaccination (dated by TCRdb to about 2019). With respect to the entire study: The SMART-Seq v4 Ultra Low Input RNA kit was used to prepare libraries from fractions with low cell numbers. To follow T-cell clones before and after primary and booster YFV17D yellow fever vaccination, bulk TCR alpha and beta repertoires were sequenced over time. Blood was collected at multiple timepoints before and after primary and secondary immunization, and bulk PBMC replicates and cell subsets were isolated. Two healthy male donors, one aged 18 to 30 and one aged 30 to 40 years, made up the cohort.

TCRdb shows the sequencer as Illumina NovaSeq 6000. Synthesis of TCR cDNA relied on 5'RACE template switching, a step that introduced a universal primer site along with unique molecular identifiers. Priming for cDNA synthesis came from both the TCR alpha and TCR beta constant segments. Two PCR steps were used to amplify libraries, with sample barcodes and sequencing adapters being added in the second step. Libraries were sequenced on Illumina HiSeq 2500 (2x100 bp) or NovaSeq (2x150 bp). Processing in the source paper ran as follows. Reads were demultiplexed and collapsed into UMI consensus sequences with MIGEC, and V(D)J alignment was performed with MiXCR. Using edgeR on replicate PBMC samples, clonotypes were called vaccine-responding if FDR was below 0.01 and the log2 fold change was above 5 up to day 15. Bulk clonotypes were assigned CD4 or CD8 identity according to which sequenced CD4 or CD8 repertoire held them at higher abundance. TCRdb trimmed public reads at Q25 via fastp, called clones via MiXCR and kept in-frame beta chains. Entries are consolidated by CDR3 protein sequence, retaining the most common genes and DNA. The V and J calls, along with clone size, are taken from TCRdb and not from the paper's own processing. Within this sample are some 300,000 distinct CDR3 sequences, with 8.5% to 10% of them counted one time only. Jointly, the top ten make up around 3.4% of the sample.

This specimen's treatment or condition label, interpreted: live attenuated yellow fever vaccine strain. A standard Ficoll-Paque protocol was used to isolate PBMCs from peripheral blood. CD4 and CD8 T-cell fractions were isolated with Dynabeads CD4 and CD8 positive selection kits. TriZol was used to extract RNA from bulk PBMCs, CD4 and CD8 fractions, and dextramer-positive and dextramer-negative fractions. What the research found in general, with its limitations: A small fraction of clonotypes appeared in both the CD4 and CD8 compartments, likely as a result of convergent recombination. Most clones expanded after primary vaccination were re-detected after the booster (around 96% of CD4 and more than 70% of CD8), suggesting broad memory maintenance. The secondary T-cell response was weaker than the primary response but faster, peaking on day 5 instead of day 15. The study included only two donors, which limits how far the findings can be generalized. Computational filtering was needed because FACS-sorted repertoires could contain abundant contaminating clonotypes from the bulk population.

About this clonotype: Its antigen target is currently unknown. Base qualities are not provided; no much larger clone lies one nucleotide away.

Trimming accounts for 2 bases at V and 6 bases at J, while the number of junction bases matched to no gene is 1. Looking up the germline V gene (reference sequence) yields CDR1 DFQATT and CDR2 SNEGSKA. The CDR3, cysteine through phenylalanine, is 13 amino acids long. The CDR3 DNA has 39 bases and is translated from base 1. The TCR was taken from a man aged 18 to 30 who received the YFV17D yellow fever vaccine. The chain was built from TRBV20-1 and TRBJ1-5, with TRBD1 identical over 10 junction bases. The sample was CD4+ T cells sorted from PBMCs, taken 5 days after the yellow fever booster vaccination. CDR3 protein: CSARRTGGQPQHF. At the DNA level, the sequence is TGCAGTGCTAGAAGGACAGGGGGTCAGCCCCAGCATTTT.